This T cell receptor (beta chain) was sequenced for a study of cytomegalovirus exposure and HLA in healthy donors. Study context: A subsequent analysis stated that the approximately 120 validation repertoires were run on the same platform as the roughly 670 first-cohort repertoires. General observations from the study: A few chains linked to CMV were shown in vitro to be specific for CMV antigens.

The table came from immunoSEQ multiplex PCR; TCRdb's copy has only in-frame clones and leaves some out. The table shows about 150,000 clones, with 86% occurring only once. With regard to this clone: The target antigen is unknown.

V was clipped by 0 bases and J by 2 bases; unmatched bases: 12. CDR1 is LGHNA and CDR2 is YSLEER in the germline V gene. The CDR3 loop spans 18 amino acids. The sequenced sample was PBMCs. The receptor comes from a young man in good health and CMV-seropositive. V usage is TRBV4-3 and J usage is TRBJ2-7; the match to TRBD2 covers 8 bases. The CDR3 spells CASSQELGSGAWAYEQYF. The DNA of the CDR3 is TGCGCCAGCAGCCAAGAGTTGGGTAGCGGGGCTTGGGCCTACGAGCAGTACTTC.